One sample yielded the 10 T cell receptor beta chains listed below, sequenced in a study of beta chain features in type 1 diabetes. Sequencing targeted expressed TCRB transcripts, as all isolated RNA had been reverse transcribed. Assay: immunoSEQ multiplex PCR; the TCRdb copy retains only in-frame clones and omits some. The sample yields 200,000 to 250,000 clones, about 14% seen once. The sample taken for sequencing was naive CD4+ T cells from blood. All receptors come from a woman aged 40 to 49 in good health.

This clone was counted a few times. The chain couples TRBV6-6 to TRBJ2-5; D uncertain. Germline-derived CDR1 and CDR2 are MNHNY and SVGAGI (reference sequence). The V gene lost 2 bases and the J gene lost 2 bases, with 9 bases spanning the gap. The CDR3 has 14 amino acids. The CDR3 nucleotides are TGTGCCAGCAGTTACATGTCGGTTCAAGAGACCCAGTACTTC. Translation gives CASSYMSVQETQYF.

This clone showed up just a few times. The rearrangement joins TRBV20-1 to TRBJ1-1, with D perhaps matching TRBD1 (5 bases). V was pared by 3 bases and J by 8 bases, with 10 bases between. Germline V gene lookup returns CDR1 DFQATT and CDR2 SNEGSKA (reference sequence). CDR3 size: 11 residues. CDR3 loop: CSASRQGEAFF. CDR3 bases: TGCAGTGCTAGTCGGCAGGGAGAAGCTTTCTTT.

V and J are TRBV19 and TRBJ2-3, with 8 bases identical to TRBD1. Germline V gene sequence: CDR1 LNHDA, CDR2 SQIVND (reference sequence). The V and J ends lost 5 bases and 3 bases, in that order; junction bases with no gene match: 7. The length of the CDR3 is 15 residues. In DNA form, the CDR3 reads TGTGCCAGTAGTCTTGGACAGGGAAGGACAGATACGCAGTATTTT. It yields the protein CASSLGQGRTDTQYF. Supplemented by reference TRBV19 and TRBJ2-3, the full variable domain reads DGGITQSPKYLFRKEGQNVTLSCEQNLNHDAMYWYRQDPGQGLRLIYYSQIVNDFQKGDIAEGYSVSREKKESFPLTVTSAQKNPTAFYLCASSLGQGRTDTQYFGPGTRLTVL.

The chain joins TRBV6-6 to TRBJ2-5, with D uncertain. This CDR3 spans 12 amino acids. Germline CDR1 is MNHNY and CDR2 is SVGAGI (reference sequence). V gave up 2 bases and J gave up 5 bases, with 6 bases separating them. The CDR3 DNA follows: TGTGCCAGCAGTTACACCGGGGAGACCCAGTACTTC. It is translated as CASSYTGETQYF.

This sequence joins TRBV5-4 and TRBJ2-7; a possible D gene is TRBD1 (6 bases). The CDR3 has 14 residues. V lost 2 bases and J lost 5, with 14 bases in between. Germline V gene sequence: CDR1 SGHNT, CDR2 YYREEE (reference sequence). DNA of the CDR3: TGTGCCAGCAGCTTAAAAGCCAGGGACAACGAGCAGTACTTC. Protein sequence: CASSLKARDNEQYF.

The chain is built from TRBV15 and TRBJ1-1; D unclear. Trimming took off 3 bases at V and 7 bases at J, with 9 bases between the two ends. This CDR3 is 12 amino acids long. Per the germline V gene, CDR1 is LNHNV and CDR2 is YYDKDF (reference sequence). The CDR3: CATSSARGEAFF. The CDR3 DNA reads TGTGCCACCAGCAGCGCACGGGGTGAAGCTTTCTTT.

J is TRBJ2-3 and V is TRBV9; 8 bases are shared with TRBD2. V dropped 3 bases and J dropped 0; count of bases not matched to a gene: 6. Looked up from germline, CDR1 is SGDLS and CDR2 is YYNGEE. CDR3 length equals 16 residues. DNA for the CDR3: TGTGCCAGCAGCGGGCTAGCGGGCCGTAGCACAGATACGCAGTATTTT. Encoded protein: CASSGLAGRSTDTQYF. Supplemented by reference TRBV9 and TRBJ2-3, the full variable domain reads DSGVTQTPKHLITATGQRVTLRCSPRSGDLSVYWYQQSLDQGLQFLIQYYNGEERAKGNILERFSAQQFPDLHSELNLSSLELGDSALYFCASSGLAGRSTDTQYFGPGTRLTVL.

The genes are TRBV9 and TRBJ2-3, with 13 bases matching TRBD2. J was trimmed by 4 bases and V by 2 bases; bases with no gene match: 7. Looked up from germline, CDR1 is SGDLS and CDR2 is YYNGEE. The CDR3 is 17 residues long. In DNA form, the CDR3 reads TGTGCCAGCAGCGTCACTAGCGGGGGGGCCGTTTCAGATACGCAGTATTTT. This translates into CASSVTSGGAVSDTQYF. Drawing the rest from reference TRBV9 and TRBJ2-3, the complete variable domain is DSGVTQTPKHLITATGQRVTLRCSPRSGDLSVYWYQQSLDQGLQFLIQYYNGEERAKGNILERFSAQQFPDLHSELNLSSLELGDSALYFCASSVTSGGAVSDTQYFGPGTRLTVL.

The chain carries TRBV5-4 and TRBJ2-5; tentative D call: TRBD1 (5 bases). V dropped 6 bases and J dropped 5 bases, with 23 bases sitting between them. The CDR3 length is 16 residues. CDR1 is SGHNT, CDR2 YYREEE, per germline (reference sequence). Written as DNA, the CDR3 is TGTGCCAGCATCCGCGCGTTGGGCAGGGTGTTGGAGACCCAGTACTTC. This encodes CASIRALGRVLETQYF.

The CDR3 nucleotides are TGTGCCAGCAGTTATTCCCAGGGTTCCGGAAACACCATATATTTT. Protein product: CASSYSQGSGNTIYF. The J gene is TRBJ1-3, the V gene TRBV6-5, with D tentatively TRBD1 (5 bases). CDR3 length: 15 residues. Germline values: CDR1 MNHEY, CDR2 SVGAGI. V was pared by 3 bases and J by 4 bases, with 13 bases between.